The next 10 T cell receptor beta chains were all read from a single sample in a study of T-cell reconstitution after alpha-beta-depleted transplantation in children. Unique molecular identifiers were incorporated when the TCRbeta library was constructed. TCRdb fed the PCR reads into MiXCR, producing one record per CDR3 protein. This table has hundreds of thousands of distinct CDR3 sequences, around 14% appearing once. The starting material was PBMCs, obtained before TCRalphabeta/CD19-depleted stem cell transplant. The receptors were sampled from a girl aged 2-10 years with congenital amegakaryocytic thrombocytopenia, due to receive a stem cell transplant.

This sequence joins TRBV27 and TRBJ2-5; 12 bases fit TRBD2. The CDR3 totals 14 residues. The trim removed 5 bases at V and 4 bases at J, leaving 2 bases unmatched. In germline, CDR1 is MNHEY, CDR2 SMNVEV (reference sequence). This CDR3 is CASSILAGGETQYF. CDR3 DNA sequence: TGTGCCAGCAGTATACTAGCGGGAGGAGAGACCCAGTACTTC.

V usage is TRBV14 and J usage is TRBJ2-6, with D unclear. The length of the CDR3 is 14 residues. Trimming left V 4 bases short and J 4 bases short, with 8 bases between. Germline CDR1 SGHDN, CDR2 FVKESK. The CDR3 spells CASSPLLGANVLTF. In nucleotides, the CDR3 is TGTGCCAGCAGCCCCCTTCTCGGGGCCAACGTCCTGACTTTC.

This clonotype was counted between two and nine times. The gene calls are TRBV6-1 and TRBJ2-7; 9 bases fit TRBD1. The CDR3 is made up of 13 amino acids. Germline V gives CDR1 MNHNS, CDR2 SASEGT. Germline trimming cut 8 bases from V and 6 bases from J; bases unmatched to any gene: 8. CDR3 in DNA: TGTGCCAGCTATCACAGGGGGCATCGCGAGCAGTACTTC. Its protein is CASYHRGHREQYF.

This clonotype appeared many times. The rearrangement uses TRBV5-1 and TRBJ2-5, with 10 bases that match TRBD2. Germline V gene lookup returns CDR1 SGHRS and CDR2 YFSETQ. J was trimmed by 3 bases and V by 1 base; bases with no gene match: 0. The CDR3 length is 14 residues. The CDR3 DNA reads as TGCGCCAGCAGCTTGACTAGCGGGAAAGAGACCCAGTACTTC. Its protein is CASSLTSGKETQYF.

This sequence joins TRBV20-1 and TRBJ1-4, with 9 bases identical to TRBD1. The length of the CDR3 is 13 residues. The germline V gene encodes CDR1 DFQATT and CDR2 SNEGSKA (reference sequence). The ends lost 5 bases at V and 8 bases at J; junction bases unmatched: 6. The CDR3: CSAPQGAGEKLFF. The CDR3 DNA sequence: TGCAGTGCTCCACAGGGGGCAGGCGAAAAACTGTTTTTT.

V gene TRBV29-1 combines with J gene TRBJ2-5; D is unclear. The CDR3 runs 14 residues. The germline gives CDR1 SQVTM, CDR2 ANQGSEA. V lost 0 bases and J lost 5, with 13 bases in between. The CDR3 loop is CSVEEGTHGETQYF. DNA for the CDR3: TGCAGCGTTGAAGAAGGCACACACGGGGAGACCCAGTACTTC. Drawing the rest from reference TRBV29-1 and TRBJ2-5, the complete variable domain is SAVISQKPSRDICQRGTSLTIQCQVDSQVTMMFWYRQQPGQSLTLIATANQGSEATYESGFVIDKFPISRPNLTFSTLTVSNMSPEDSSIYLCSVEEGTHGETQYFGPGTRLLVL.

This clonotype was counted ten times or more. This rearrangement joins TRBV12-3 or TRBV12-4 to TRBJ1-5; TRBD1 might be the D (5 bases). The CDR3 spans 14 residues. Trimming took 6 bases from V and 3 from J, leaving 12 bases between them. CDR3 region: CASSFGDPNQPQHF. The CDR3 DNA follows: TGTGCCAGCAGCTTCGGGGACCCCAATCAGCCCCAGCATTTT.

This clonotype was picked up a small number of times. The chain is built from TRBV4-1 and TRBJ1-2, with D perhaps matching TRBD1 (6 bases). CDR1 and CDR2 from the germline V gene are MGHRA and YSYEKL. The CDR3 runs to 15 residues. V lost 0 bases and J 7 bases, leaving 15 bases between the germline ends. The CDR3 loop reads CASSQDGQGSGGYTF. In DNA form, the CDR3 reads TGCGCCAGCAGCCAAGATGGCCAGGGGTCGGGTGGCTACACCTTC.

This clonotype was observed a handful of times. The V call is TRBV5-6, the J call TRBJ1-4, with D unresolved. CDR1 SGHDT and CDR2 YYEEEE come from the germline V gene. The CDR3 has 13 residues. V was clipped by 4 bases and J by 6 bases, with 10 bases between them. CDR3 coding DNA: TGTGCCAGCAGCCCCCGGCGGTATGAAAAACTGTTTTTT. Protein: CASSPRRYEKLFF.

At least ten counts were recorded for this clonotype. This chain connects TRBV12-3 or TRBV12-4 to TRBJ2-7; D is uncertain. Trimming took 5 bases from V and 4 from J, leaving 6 bases between them. The CDR3 spans 11 residues. Here the CDR3 reads CASSRIYEQYF. As DNA, the CDR3 is TGTGCCAGCAGTCGGATTTACGAGCAGTACTTC.